The present T cell receptor (beta chain) was sequenced within a study of cytomegalovirus exposure and HLA in healthy donors. On the study more broadly: A prior analysis found roughly 110 million unique TCR beta sequences from some 190 million T cells. Study-wide findings and caveats: Reportedly, a later analysis found an Asian-associated ancestry cluster had fewer N-insertions than the roughly 700-donor mean. After further analysis at a later stage, around 17,000 TCR beta sequences were associated with HLA alleles at 0.05 false discovery rate. With further analysis later on, most CMV-associated TCR beta chains appeared HLA-restricted.

Comment on this clone: Its antigen is as yet unknown.

The PCR used 60 Vbeta and 13 Jbeta primers. The table came from immunoSEQ multiplex PCR; TCRdb's copy has only in-frame clones and leaves some out. The sample comprises approximately 160,000 clones, 60% to 80% of which are singletons, and under 0.8% rests with the top ten. This clonotype was obtained from a male donor in good health and CMV-seronegative. The source material was PBMCs.

CDR3 DNA sequence: TGTGCCAGCTCACCCTCTCTAGAAATTGAGCAGTTCTTC. Protein sequence: CASSPSLEIEQFF. This chain joins TRBV18 and TRBJ2-1; D not certain. CDR1 is KGHSH, CDR2 LQKENI, per germline. The CDR3 totals 13 residues. Between the trimmed V and J ends, which lost 3 bases and 9 bases, there was a span of 12 bases.